These T cell receptor beta chains were read from a single sample in a study of blood T cell repertoires in COVID-19. TCRdb's copy holds only in-frame clones and misses some; the assay was immunoSEQ multiplex PCR. The repertoire holds just over 300,000 clones, roughly 89% seen once, with 8% to 9% in the top ten. The specimen was PBMCs or T cells enriched from blood (not recorded which). Every receptor here comes from a woman aged 18-29 years who had recovered from COVID-19. The CDR3 runs from the conserved cysteine through the conserved F or W. The D gene is left open where the match is weak.

v_call	cdr3_length	d_call	j_call	cdr3_nt	cdr3_aa
TRBV27	14	-	TRBJ2-5	TGTGCCAGCAGCCAAACAGGAGTCCAAGAGACCCAGTACTTC	CASSQTGVQETQYF
TRBV29-1	14	TRBD1	TRBJ2-1	TGCAGCGCAGGTGGGACAGACTCCTACAATGAGCAGTTCTTC	CSAGGTDSYNEQFF
TRBV19	13	-	TRBJ1-1	TGTGCCAGTCAACAAACAGGGAACACTGAAGCTTTCTTT	CASQQTGNTEAFF
TRBV18	14	TRBD1	TRBJ1-2	TGTGCCAGCTCACTCACCGACAGGGAGCATGGCTACACCTTC	CASSLTDREHGYTF
TRBV29-1	14	-	TRBJ2-5	TGCAGCGTTGTAAAGGCAGGGAAAAGGTACATCCAGTACTTC	CSVVKAGKRYIQYF
TRBV7-2	18	TRBD2	TRBJ2-1	TGTGCCAGCAGCTTAGGGGGACTAGCGGGGGGATCCTACAATGAGCAGTTCTTC	CASSLGGLAGGSYNEQFF
TRBV28	12	TRBD2	TRBJ2-7	TGTGCCAGCAGTGAGCGGGGTCCCAGGGAGTACTTC	CASSERGPREYF
TRBV5-4	16	-	TRBJ2-7	TGTGCCAGCAGCCCCCTACGGGGTCCCCCAACCTACGAGCAGTACTTC	CASSPLRGPPTYEQYF
TRBV2	15	-	TRBJ1-5	TGTGCCAGCAGTTACAGGGCGCTCTCCAATCAGCCCCAGCATTTT	CASSYRALSNQPQHF
TRBV15	13	-	TRBJ2-1	TGTGCCACCAGCTCCGACCGATCTAGCGTCGCTCTCTTC	CATSSDRSSVALF
TRBV5-3	14	-	TRBJ1-2	TGTGCCAGAAGCCCCTGTCGGGGGGACTATGGCTACACCTTC	CARSPCRGDYGYTF
TRBV28	15	TRBD1	TRBJ1-3	TGTGCCAGCAGCGGGGGACAGGGGACAAGAAACACCATATATTTT	CASSGGQGTRNTIYF
TRBV5-6	15	-	TRBJ1-2	TGTGCCAGCAGCCGATGGACAGACCCTAACTATGGCTACACCTTC	CASSRWTDPNYGYTF
TRBV28	16	TRBD2	TRBJ2-3	TGTGCCAGCAGTTTCGTTAGCGGGAGAGGTACAGATACGCAGTATTTT	CASSFVSGRGTDTQYF
TRBV6-5	12	TRBD1	TRBJ1-2	TGTGCCAGCACCCTACAGGGGGGAGGCTACACCTTC	CASTLQGGGYTF
TRBV7-3	13	-	TRBJ1-3	TGTGCCAGCAGCGTCACACCTGGAAACACCATATATTTT	CASSVTPGNTIYF
TRBV4-2	12	-	TRBJ2-3	TGTGCCAGCAGCCAAGATCATTATACGCAGTATTTT	CASSQDHYTQYF
TRBV7-8	17	TRBD2	TRBJ2-2	TGTGCCAGCAGCTTACGGGTGCGGACTAGCGGGACCGGGGAGCTGTTTTTT	CASSLRVRTSGTGELFF